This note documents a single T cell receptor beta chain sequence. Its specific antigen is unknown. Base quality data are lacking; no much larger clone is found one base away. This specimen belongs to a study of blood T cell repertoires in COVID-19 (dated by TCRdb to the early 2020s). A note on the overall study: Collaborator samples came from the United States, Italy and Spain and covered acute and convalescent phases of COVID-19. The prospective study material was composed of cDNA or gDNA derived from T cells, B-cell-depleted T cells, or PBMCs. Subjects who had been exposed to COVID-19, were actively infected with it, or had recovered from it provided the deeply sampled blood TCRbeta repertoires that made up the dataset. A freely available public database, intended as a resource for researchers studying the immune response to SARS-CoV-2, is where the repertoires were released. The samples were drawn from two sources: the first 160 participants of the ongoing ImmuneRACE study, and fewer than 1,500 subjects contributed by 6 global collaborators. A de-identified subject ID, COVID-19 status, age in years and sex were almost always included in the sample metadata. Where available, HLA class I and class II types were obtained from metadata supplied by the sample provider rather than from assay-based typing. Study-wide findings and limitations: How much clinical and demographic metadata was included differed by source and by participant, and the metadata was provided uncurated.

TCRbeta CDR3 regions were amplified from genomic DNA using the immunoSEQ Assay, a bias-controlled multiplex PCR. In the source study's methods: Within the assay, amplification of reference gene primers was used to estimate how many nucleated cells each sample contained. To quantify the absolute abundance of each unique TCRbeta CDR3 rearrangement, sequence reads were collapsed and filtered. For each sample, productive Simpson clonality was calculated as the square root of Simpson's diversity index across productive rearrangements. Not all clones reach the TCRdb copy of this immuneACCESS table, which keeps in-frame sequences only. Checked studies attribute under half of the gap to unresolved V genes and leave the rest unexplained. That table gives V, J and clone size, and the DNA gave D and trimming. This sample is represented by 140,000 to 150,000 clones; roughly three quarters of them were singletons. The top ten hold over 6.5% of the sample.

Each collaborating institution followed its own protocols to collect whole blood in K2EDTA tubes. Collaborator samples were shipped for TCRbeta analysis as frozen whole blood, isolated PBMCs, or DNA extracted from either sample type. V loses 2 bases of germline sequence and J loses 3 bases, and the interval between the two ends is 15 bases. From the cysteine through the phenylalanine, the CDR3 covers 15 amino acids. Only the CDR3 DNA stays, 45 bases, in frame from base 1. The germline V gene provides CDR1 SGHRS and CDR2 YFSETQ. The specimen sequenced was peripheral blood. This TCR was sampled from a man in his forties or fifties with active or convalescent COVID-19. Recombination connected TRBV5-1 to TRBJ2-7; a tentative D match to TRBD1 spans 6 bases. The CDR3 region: CASSLQGRSFYEQYF. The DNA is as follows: TGCGCCAGCAGCTTACAGGGCCGCAGTTTCTACGAGCAGTACTTC.